These T cell receptor beta chains were read from a single sample in a study of blood T cell repertoires in COVID-19. Libraries were prepared by immunoSEQ multiplex PCR; TCRdb keeps only in-frame clonotypes and omits some of them. The sample has tens of thousands of clones, around 84% seen once. Material for sequencing was peripheral blood. These receptors all stem from a man aged 50 or older with active COVID-19. Both conserved end residues are trimmed from each CDR3. Fields, in order: CDR3 protein, V gene, J gene, clone size. Clone size is stated in some rows and not others, as once, few, many or a class when expanded.

CDR3aa: ASRAETSTDTQY
v_gene: TRBV6-5
j_gene: TRBJ2-3
abundance: once

CDR3aa: ASSLGQTGGVSGNTIY
v_gene: TRBV7-2
j_gene: TRBJ1-3
abundance: NA

CDR3aa: ASSTGETQY
v_gene: TRBV3-1/TRBV3-2
j_gene: TRBJ2-5
abundance: NA

CDR3aa: ASSPGLEGYT
v_gene: TRBV7-9
j_gene: TRBJ1-2
abundance: NA

CDR3aa: ASSWVTGAEAF
v_gene: TRBV5-1
j_gene: TRBJ1-1
abundance: NA

CDR3aa: ASSPRTGRAF
v_gene: TRBV7-3
j_gene: TRBJ1-1
abundance: NA

CDR3aa: ASSLGTGENPLSTDTQY
v_gene: TRBV5-1
j_gene: TRBJ2-3
abundance: NA

CDR3aa: ASSEGVYNSPLH
v_gene: TRBV4-3
j_gene: TRBJ1-6
abundance: NA

CDR3aa: ASSSGQGAITEAF
v_gene: TRBV5-4
j_gene: TRBJ1-1
abundance: NA

CDR3aa: ASSWGQGTGELF
v_gene: TRBV5-1
j_gene: TRBJ2-2
abundance: NA

CDR3aa: ASRSTATSGTGEQF
v_gene: TRBV5-1
j_gene: TRBJ2-1
abundance: NA

CDR3aa: ASSKVGDRRANEQF
v_gene: TRBV21-1
j_gene: TRBJ2-1
abundance: NA

CDR3aa: ASSQPTSGEEY
v_gene: TRBV6-6
j_gene: TRBJ2-3
abundance: NA

CDR3aa: ASSLHRGNNSPLH
v_gene: TRBV13
j_gene: TRBJ1-6
abundance: NA

CDR3aa: ASSQDGRNQPQH
v_gene: TRBV3-1/TRBV3-2
j_gene: TRBJ1-5
abundance: NA

CDR3aa: ASRELSGNTEAF
v_gene: TRBV19
j_gene: TRBJ1-1
abundance: few

CDR3aa: ASSPLGQGYEQY
v_gene: TRBV7-9
j_gene: TRBJ2-7
abundance: NA

CDR3aa: ASSRGYEQY
v_gene: TRBV19
j_gene: TRBJ2-7
abundance: NA

CDR3aa: ASRQTGQGLYGYT
v_gene: TRBV27
j_gene: TRBJ1-2
abundance: once

CDR3aa: ASSVEPQSSGRTQY
v_gene: TRBV9
j_gene: TRBJ2-5
abundance: once

CDR3aa: AWSVGVYGYT
v_gene: TRBV30
j_gene: TRBJ1-2
abundance: NA

CDR3aa: ASSFISYGYT
v_gene: TRBV5-6
j_gene: TRBJ1-2
abundance: NA

CDR3aa: ASSSGQGFNYGYT
v_gene: TRBV5-1
j_gene: TRBJ1-2
abundance: NA

CDR3aa: ASSFKLAGGLNEQF
v_gene: TRBV7-2
j_gene: TRBJ2-1
abundance: NA

CDR3aa: ASSLGVSGEGQPQH
v_gene: TRBV7-8
j_gene: TRBJ1-5
abundance: NA

CDR3aa: ASSRRGGDTQY
v_gene: TRBV3-1/TRBV3-2
j_gene: TRBJ2-3
abundance: NA

CDR3aa: ASSQVIGGWGDTQY
v_gene: TRBV4-1
j_gene: TRBJ2-3
abundance: NA

CDR3aa: ASSDRDYEQY
v_gene: TRBV11-3
j_gene: TRBJ2-7
abundance: few

CDR3aa: ASSVTIPHDTQY
v_gene: TRBV9
j_gene: TRBJ2-3
abundance: NA